The next 12 T cell receptor beta chains were all read from a single sample in a study of blood T cell repertoires in COVID-19. The repertoire was sequenced with immunoSEQ multiplex PCR; TCRdb's copy has only in-frame clones and lacks some. The data contain tens of thousands of clones, approximately 90% of them seen just once; the ten biggest clones take up nearly 4%. The source material was peripheral blood. The receptors originated from a man aged 70 or older with acute or convalescent COVID-19.

The rearrangement uses TRBV6-5 and TRBJ2-1; 10 nucleotides line up with TRBD2. Germline trimming cut 10 bases from V and 0 bases from J; bases unmatched to any gene: 6. The CDR3 runs to 15 residues. Germline V gene data show CDR1 as MNHEY and CDR2 as SVGAGI. CDR3 in amino acids: CATTPSGGSYNEQFF. The CDR3 DNA sequence: TGTGCCACCACTCCTAGCGGGGGCTCCTACAATGAGCAGTTCTTC.

The chain is built from TRBV4-3 and TRBJ1-4; D not certain. The CDR3 totals 17 residues. V lost 3 bases to trimming and J lost 4 bases, with 18 bases between them. Germline CDR1 is LGHNA and CDR2 is YSLEER. For the CDR3, the DNA is TGCGCCAGCAGCCAGCAGATACCCTTGCGGATTAATGAAAAACTGTTTTTT. As protein: CASSQQIPLRINEKLFF.

V and J are TRBV7-2 and TRBJ2-3; 10 bases are a match to TRBD2. This CDR3 contains 15 residues. Germline CDR1 is SGHTA and CDR2 is FQGNSA. The junction had 3 bases not matched to a gene; V was cut back by 1 base and J by 5 bases. CDR3 DNA: TGTGCCAGCAGCTTAGGGGGACTAGCGAAAGATACGCAGTATTTT. Its protein product is CASSLGGLAKDTQYF.

The chain couples TRBV7-2 to TRBJ2-7; 7 positions match TRBD2. CDR3 size: 16 residues. V was pared by 5 bases and J by 2 bases, with 12 bases of the junction left unmatched. CDR1 and CDR2 (germline): SGHTA, FQGNSA. The CDR3 region is CASSPDSGGTTYEQYF. The CDR3 DNA reads as TGTGCCAGCAGCCCGGACTCCGGGGGGACCACCTACGAGCAGTACTTC.

The V and J genes are TRBV19 and TRBJ1-5; D remains ambiguous. CDR1 is LNHDA and CDR2 is SQIVND in the germline V gene (reference sequence). Trimming removed 0 bases at V and 5 bases at J, with 14 bases between. CDR3 size: 16 residues. CDR3 sequence reads: CASSIDPRKSHQPQHF. The CDR3 nucleotides read TGTGCCAGTAGTATAGATCCGCGCAAGTCGCATCAGCCCCAGCATTTT.

The chain combines TRBV11-2 with TRBJ1-2; 7 bases match TRBD1. Germline V gene sequence: CDR1 SGHAT, CDR2 FQNNGV. V shed 5 bases, J shed 9 bases, and the junction held 15 bases outside the gene matches. This CDR3 is built from 15 residues. CDR3 in DNA: TGTGCCAGCAGCCCCCCTCCCGGGACAGCGCTGAGCTACACCTTC. Amino acids: CASSPPPGTALSYTF.

The chain uses TRBV6-2 or TRBV6-3 and TRBJ1-5, with D perhaps TRBD1 (6 bases). This CDR3 comprises 17 residues. Germline V gene data show CDR1 as MNHEY and CDR2 as SVGEGT. Deletions cut 5 bases from V and 3 bases from J, with 20 bases between. The CDR3 is CASSREPTGAPNQPQHF. DNA for the CDR3: TGTGCCAGCAGTAGAGAACCGACAGGTGCCCCCAATCAGCCCCAGCATTTT.

CDR3 nucleotides: TGTGCCACCAGCAGAATCATAACTCGGACAGCGTCCTCCTACAATGAGCAGTTCTTC. Translating gives CATSRIITRTASSYNEQFF. The chain links TRBV15 to TRBJ2-1, with a tentative D call TRBD1 (6 bases). V was trimmed by 2 bases and J by 0 bases, leaving 20 bases between them. Germline CDR1 reads LNHNV; CDR2 reads YYDKDF (reference sequence). The CDR3 covers 19 residues.

This rearrangement joins TRBV5-6 to TRBJ2-7; 11 bases are a match to TRBD1. After removal of 2 bases from V and 3 bases from J, the junction contained 4 bases not matched to a gene. Germline assignment: CDR1 SGHDT and CDR2 YYEEEE. The CDR3 covers 15 residues. For the CDR3, the DNA is TGTGCCAGCAGCTTTGAGGACAGGGGGCACTACGAGCAGTACTTC. Translation: CASSFEDRGHYEQYF.

The chain employs TRBV7-9 and TRBJ2-1, with 8 positions matching TRBD2. With 1 base clipped from V and 4 bases from J, the junction kept 9 bases outside the gene matches. This CDR3 has 17 residues. Germline V lookup: CDR1 SEHNR, CDR2 FQNEAQ (reference sequence). CDR3 DNA sequence: TGTGCCAGCAGCTTAGGGGAAGGGACTAGTAGATACAATGAGCAGTTCTTC. This gives the protein CASSLGEGTSRYNEQFF.

This chain uses TRBV19 with TRBJ2-1, with TRBD2 matching over 10 bases. The CDR3 totals 17 residues. With V trimmed by 4 bases and J by 0 bases, 6 bases remained unmatched. Germline assignment: CDR1 LNHDA and CDR2 SQIVND (reference sequence). The CDR3 loop is CASSTIGTSVSYNEQFF. CDR3 DNA sequence: TGTGCCAGTAGTACCATAGGGACTAGCGTCTCCTACAATGAGCAGTTCTTC.

CDR3 DNA: TGTGCCAGCAGCCAGCCTAGCGGGGGGGCGGTAGAGCAGTTCTTC. It is translated as CASSQPSGGAVEQFF. The chain joins TRBV4-2 to TRBJ2-1; 12 nucleotides align to TRBD2. This CDR3 contains 15 residues. From germline, CDR1 is LGHNA and CDR2 YNFKEQ. V lost 3 bases, J lost 10 bases, and 7 bases stayed unmatched.